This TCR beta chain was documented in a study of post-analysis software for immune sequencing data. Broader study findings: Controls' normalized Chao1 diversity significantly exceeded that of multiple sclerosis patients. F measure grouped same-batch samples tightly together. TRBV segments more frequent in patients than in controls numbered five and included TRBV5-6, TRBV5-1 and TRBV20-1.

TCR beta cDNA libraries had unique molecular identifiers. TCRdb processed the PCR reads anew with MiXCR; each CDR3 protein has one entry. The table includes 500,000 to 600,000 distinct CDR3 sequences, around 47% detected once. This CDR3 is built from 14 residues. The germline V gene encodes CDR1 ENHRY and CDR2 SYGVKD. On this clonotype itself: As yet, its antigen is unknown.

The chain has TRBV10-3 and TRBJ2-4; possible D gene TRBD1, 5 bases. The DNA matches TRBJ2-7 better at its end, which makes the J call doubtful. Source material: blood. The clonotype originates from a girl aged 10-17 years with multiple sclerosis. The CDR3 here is CAIRETVGAYEQYF. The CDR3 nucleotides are TGTGCCATCAGGGAGACAGTAGGGGCCTACGAGCAGTACTTC.